These 8 T cell receptor beta chains came from one sample sequenced in a study of blood T cell repertoires in COVID-19. The data were produced by immunoSEQ multiplex PCR, yet TCRdb's version contains in-frame clones alone and is incomplete. The table has around 360,000 clones, around 87% seen once. What was sequenced was PBMCs or T cells enriched from blood (not recorded which). The receptor set was obtained from a man between 35 and 55 years old in a cohort exposed to, infected with or recovered from COVID-19 (not recorded which).

The chain joins TRBV29-1 to TRBJ2-1; TRBD1 matches at 7 bases. The germline CDR1 and CDR2 sequences are SQVTM and ANQGSEA. The CDR3 contains 15 residues. With 6 bases clipped from V and 5 bases from J, the junction kept 13 bases outside the gene matches. Written as DNA, the CDR3 is TGCAGCGTCTGGGGGTTTCCGGGACAGCACAATGAGCAGTTCTTC. Protein: CSVWGFPGQHNEQFF.

This chain connects TRBV7-9 to TRBJ2-3, with TRBD1 matching 12 bases. CDR1 is SEHNR and CDR2 is FQNEAQ in the germline V gene (reference sequence). This CDR3 comprises 17 residues. V lost 3 bases, J lost 1 base, and 5 bases stayed unmatched. CDR3 sequence: CASSLGQGAIGTDTQYF. CDR3 nucleotides: TGTGCCAGCAGCTTGGGACAGGGGGCTATCGGCACAGATACGCAGTATTTT.

The V call is TRBV2, the J call TRBJ2-7; 10 nucleotides match TRBD1. The CDR3 is 14 amino acids. Germline loops: CDR1 SNHLY, CDR2 FYNNEI. Germline trimming cut 6 bases from V and 4 bases from J; bases unmatched to any gene: 6. CDR3 sequence (DNA): TGTGCCAGCAGGCCGACAGGGGGCATTTACGAGCAGTACTTC. Its protein product is CASRPTGGIYEQYF.

This clone was seen a single time. V and J are TRBV5-6 and TRBJ2-1; the match to TRBD2 covers 11 bases. V trimming: 0 bases; J trimming: 6 bases; junction bases outside the gene matches: 2. Germline V lookup: CDR1 SGHDT, CDR2 YYEEEE. The CDR3 consists of 15 residues. This chain's CDR3 is CASSLVSGRANEQFF. The CDR3 DNA follows: TGTGCCAGCAGCTTGGTTAGCGGGAGGGCCAATGAGCAGTTCTTC.

The chain employs TRBV7-9 and TRBJ1-5, with 8 positions matching TRBD1. The CDR3 length is 14 residues. Germline assignment: CDR1 SEHNR and CDR2 FQNEAQ (reference sequence). The V gene end was trimmed by 5 bases and the J gene end by 4 bases; junction bases not matched to a gene: 4. The CDR3 here is CASSIQGGNQPQHF. The CDR3 region has the DNA TGTGCCAGCAGCATACAGGGGGGGAATCAGCCCCAGCATTTT.

This clone has a single count. The chain has TRBV29-1 and TRBJ2-5; TRBD2 aligns across 11 bases. V trimming: 5 bases; J trimming: 2 bases; junction bases outside the gene matches: 1. The germline gives CDR1 SQVTM, CDR2 ANQGSEA. CDR3 length: 13 amino acids. Here the CDR3 reads CSVRLAGQETQYF. The CDR3 DNA reads as TGCAGCGTTCGACTAGCGGGACAAGAGACCCAGTACTTC.

The rearrangement uses TRBV5-4 and TRBJ2-3; a possible D gene is TRBD2 (6 bases). Per germline, CDR1 SGHNT and CDR2 YYREEE (reference sequence). The CDR3 is 14 residues long. Trimming removed 3 bases from V and 4 bases from J, with 12 bases in between. The DNA of the CDR3 is TGTGCCAGCAGCTCCGGGACTGGCGCAGATACGCAGTATTTT. Its translation is CASSSGTGADTQYF. The variable domain in full, with the rest retrieved from reference TRBV5-4 and TRBJ2-3, is ETGVTQSPTHLIKTRGQQVTLRCSSQSGHNTVSWYQQALGQGPQFIFQYYREEENGRGNFPPRFSGLQFPNYSSELNVNALELDDSALYLCASSSGTGADTQYFGPGTRLTVL.

The chain is built from TRBV27 and TRBJ1-4; 8 bases fit TRBD1. V trimming: 6 bases; J trimming: 4 bases; junction bases outside the gene matches: 7. CDR3 length: 15 residues. The germline V gene has CDR1 MNHEY and CDR2 SMNVEV (reference sequence). The DNA of the CDR3 is TGTGCCAGCAGAAGACAGGGGTTAGGTAATGAAAAACTGTTTTTT. Translation: CASRRQGLGNEKLFF.